This TCR beta chain was sequenced for a study of vaccination and CD4 T cells after COVID-19. The wider study: Six males and four females, two Hispanic, made up the convalescents. In the control cultures, a CEFX pool, an HIV-1 Nef pool, or no peptide was supplied.

Documented treatment: roughly 10-day PBMC culture with coronavirus spike peptide pools or control peptides (ViraFEST assay). Investigators obtained the unexposed donor's CD4+ T cells before the COVID-19 pandemic (2011-2018). By negative selection, CD4+ T cells were isolated once culture had run for 9 to 10 days. V lost 5 bases to trimming and J lost 2 bases, with 12 bases between them. CDR1 is SSHAT, CDR2 FNYEAQ, per germline (reference sequence). The length of the CDR3 is 14 residues. Note on this clonotype: Its antigen is unidentified.

Cultured CD4+ T-cell DNA underwent Oncomine TCR Beta short-read sequencing. TCRdb re-called the PCR reads with MiXCR, one entry per CDR3 protein. This table has roughly 9,600 distinct CDR3 sequences, 30% to 35% appearing once. Sequencing input: CD4+ T cells from blood, cultured in vitro. The chain employs TRBV7-7 and TRBJ1-2; D is possibly TRBD1 (6 bases). The sequence came from a human donor in good health. The CDR3 is CASSTPTGNYGYTF. CDR3 nucleotides: TGTGCCAGCAGCACCCCTACAGGGAACTATGGCTACACCTTC.